Below, 23 T cell receptor beta chains from the same sample are listed, as sequenced in a study of T-cell memory formation after mild COVID-19. Each CDR3 protein gets one entry after TCRdb re-called the 5' RACE reads with MiXCR. The table records around 150,000 distinct CDR3 sequences, about 14% of them present only once. The sequencing input was PBMCs or a T cell subset sorted from them (not recorded which). All receptors derive from an adult woman who had mild COVID-19 (a few samples of this study predate the infection). Cell type and time point are not known.

The rearrangement uses TRBV24-1 and TRBJ2-1; TRBD2 agrees at 7 bases. The trim removed 0 bases at V and 6 bases at J, leaving 7 bases unmatched. Germline V gives CDR1 KGHDR, CDR2 SFDVKD. The CDR3 runs to 16 residues. The CDR3 sequence is CATSDLSTGGSNEQFF. CDR3 DNA: TGTGCCACCAGTGATTTGTCCACGGGAGGATCCAATGAGCAGTTCTTC.

This clonotype was counted a few times. CDR3 nucleotides: TGCAGCGTTAGACAGGGTAATTCACCCCTCCACTTT. Translating it yields CSVRQGNSPLHF. This chain links TRBV29-1 with TRBJ1-6; TRBD1 aligns across 7 bases. V lost 5 bases and J lost 6; bases outside the gene matches: 1. Per germline, CDR1 SQVTM and CDR2 ANQGSEA. The CDR3 extends over 12 amino acids.

A few counts support this clonotype. The chain employs TRBV7-9 and TRBJ2-7; no firm D call. The CDR3 is made up of 13 amino acids. Trimming cost V 4 bases and J 1 base, with 8 bases left between them. Germline V CDR1 and CDR2: SEHNR, FQNEAQ (reference sequence). Here the CDR3 DNA reads TGTGCCAGCAGCTCTTTCTCTTCCTACGAGCAGTACTTC. This sequence encodes CASSSFSSYEQYF. Looking up the rest from reference TRBV7-9 and TRBJ2-7 gives the full variable domain: DTGVSQNPRHKITKRGQNVTFRCDPISEHNRLYWYRQTLGQGPEFLTYFQNEAQLEKSRLLSDRFSAERPKGSFSTLEIQRTEQGDSAMYLCASSSFSSYEQYFGPGTRLTVT.

The table lists this clonotype with many counts. The chain combines TRBV7-8 with TRBJ2-1; TRBD2 might be the D (5 bases). V gave up 3 bases and J gave up 3 bases, with 18 bases separating them. CDR1 SGHVS and CDR2 FQNEAQ come from the germline V gene. The CDR3 loop spans 17 amino acids. CDR3 sequence reads: CASSFQRVPRSYNEQFF. DNA for the CDR3: TGTGCCAGCAGCTTTCAGAGGGTCCCACGAAGCTACAATGAGCAGTTCTTC.

Remarks on this clonotype: Given the absence of the conserved phenylalanine or tryptophan at the CDR3 end, a read error is likely. This sequence joins TRBV12-3 or TRBV12-4 and TRBJ2-1; 8 bases are a match to TRBD1. After removal of 5 bases from V and 2 bases from J, the junction contained 5 bases not matched to a gene. CDR3 length: 15 amino acids. The CDR3 coding sequence is TGTGCCAGCAGTCCAGGGGGCGGTCCCTACAATGAGCAGTTCTTA. Its translation: CASSPGGGPYNEQFL.

This clonotype was seen ten or more times. The chain recombines TRBV7-6 with TRBJ2-1, with 7 bases lining up with TRBD2. CDR1 and CDR2 from the germline V gene are SGHVS and FNYEAQ. There are 13 residues in the CDR3. V shed 4 bases, J shed 10 bases, and the junction held 7 bases outside the gene matches. CDR3 sequence reads: CASSSPTSSEQFF. DNA of the CDR3: TGTGCCAGCAGCTCTCCGACTAGCTCGGAGCAGTTCTTC.

This clonotype was seen ten or more times. V is TRBV7-8 and J is TRBJ2-3; TRBD1 matches at 8 bases. This CDR3 spans 18 amino acids. Trimming took 0 bases from V and 0 from J; bases not matched to a gene: 8. Per germline, CDR1 SGHVS and CDR2 FQNEAQ. The DNA for the CDR3 is TGTGCCAGCAGCTTAGCGCACCGGACAGGGCTGAGCACAGATACGCAGTATTTT. It encodes CASSLAHRTGLSTDTQYF.

The genes are TRBV5-1 and TRBJ1-1; D gene uncertain. V lost 2 bases, J lost 0 bases, and 17 bases lay in between. The CDR3 consists of 17 residues. Per germline, CDR1 SGHRS and CDR2 YFSETQ. The CDR3 DNA reads as TGCGCCAGCAGCTTCGCTGCAACCTCCCTCATGAACACTGAAGCTTTCTTT. Translating gives CASSFAATSLMNTEAFF.

This sequence joins TRBV18 and TRBJ2-1, with D maybe TRBD1 (6 bases). This CDR3 is built from 13 residues. V shed 3 bases and J shed 12 bases, with 15 bases lying between them. In germline, CDR1 is KGHSH, CDR2 LQKENI. CDR3 nucleotides: TGTGCCAGCTCACCGAACAGGGATCCAGTGCAGTTCTTC. Translated: CASSPNRDPVQFF.

This clonotype was detected only a few times. The chain recombines TRBV12-3 or TRBV12-4 with TRBJ1-4, with a possible D match to TRBD1 (5 bases). The V and J ends lost 8 bases and 10 bases respectively, with 17 bases between them. This CDR3 has 13 amino acids. The chain's CDR3 is CASRGTGRGKLFF. The CDR3, as DNA: TGTGCCAGCCGTGGGACGGGGCGGGGAAAACTGTTTTTT.

This clonotype was picked up a small number of times. The chain has TRBV2 and TRBJ2-7; perhaps TRBD2 as D (7 bases). Germline V gene data show CDR1 as SNHLY and CDR2 as FYNNEI. V lost 5 bases and J lost 4, with 15 bases in between. This CDR3 spans 14 amino acids. The CDR3 DNA follows: TGTGCCAGCAGTTCGCGGGGGACACCTTACGAGCAGTACTTC. It specifies CASSSRGTPYEQYF.

The sample holds a few counts of this clonotype. This chain connects TRBV19 to TRBJ1-5, with TRBD1 matching over 7 bases. From germline, CDR1 is LNHDA and CDR2 SQIVND (reference sequence). Unmatched junction bases numbered 6, after V lost 4 bases and J lost 6 bases. The length of the CDR3 is 14 residues. This CDR3 is CASSTGQASQPQHF. In DNA, the CDR3 is TGTGCCAGTAGTACCGGACAGGCAAGTCAGCCCCAGCATTTT. Based on the CDR3 plus reference TRBV19 and TRBJ1-5, the full variable domain is DGGITQSPKYLFRKEGQNVTLSCEQNLNHDAMYWYRQDPGQGLRLIYYSQIVNDFQKGDIAEGYSVSREKKESFPLTVTSAQKNPTAFYLCASSTGQASQPQHFGDGTRLSIL.

This chain joins TRBV12-3 or TRBV12-4 and TRBJ2-3, with 7 bases lining up with TRBD1. CDR3 length: 14 amino acids. The V segment lost 4 bases and the J segment 2 bases; nucleotides outside the gene matches: 3. The chain's CDR3 is CASSSTGITDTQYF. Here the CDR3 DNA reads TGTGCCAGCAGTTCGACAGGGATCACAGATACGCAGTATTTT.

J is TRBJ1-2 and V is TRBV12-3 or TRBV12-4, with D unresolved. V lost 3 bases and J lost 3, with 5 bases in between. The CDR3 sequence is 12 residues long. This CDR3 is CASSFRDYGYTF. CDR3 sequence (DNA): TGTGCCAGCAGTTTTAGGGACTATGGCTACACCTTC.

In its sample, this clonotype was seen a few times. This chain uses TRBV7-9 with TRBJ2-7, with 9 nucleotides matching TRBD2. This CDR3 has 14 amino acids. J lost 7 bases, V lost 5 bases, and 9 bases had no gene match. Germline loops: CDR1 SEHNR, CDR2 FQNEAQ (reference sequence). CDR3 sequence reads: CASSASGATGEQYF. CDR3 coding DNA: TGTGCCAGCAGCGCTAGCGGGGCCACGGGGGAGCAGTACTTC. Drawing the rest from reference TRBV7-9 and TRBJ2-7, the complete variable domain is DTGVSQNPRHKITKRGQNVTFRCDPISEHNRLYWYRQTLGQGPEFLTYFQNEAQLEKSRLLSDRFSAERPKGSFSTLEIQRTEQGDSAMYLCASSASGATGEQYFGPGTRLTVT.

This clonotype was counted a few times. The chain joins TRBV11-2 to TRBJ2-2, with a weak D call TRBD1 (5 bases). This CDR3 region has 15 residues. Germline assignment: CDR1 SGHAT and CDR2 FQNNGV. V was shortened by 6 bases and J by 3 bases, with 14 bases between the two germline ends. The CDR3: CASRRTGHYTGELFF. CDR3 DNA sequence: TGTGCCAGCAGACGTACTGGACACTACACCGGGGAGCTGTTTTTT.

J is TRBJ2-3 and V is TRBV7-2; D may be TRBD1 or TRBD2 (5 bases each). V was trimmed by 0 bases and J by 6 bases, leaving 19 bases between them. This CDR3 is built from 17 residues. Germline lookup yields CDR1 SGHTA and CDR2 FQGNSA. The DNA for the CDR3 is TGTGCCAGCAGCTTAGCGAAGGGACCTGCGTGGGCGGATACGCAGTATTTT. Encoded protein: CASSLAKGPAWADTQYF.

As to this clonotype: One end of the junction varies from germline; a read error may be responsible. The chain couples TRBV6-2 or TRBV6-3 to TRBJ2-7, with 10 positions matching TRBD2. Germline V CDR1 and CDR2: MNHEY, SVGEGT. This CDR3 region has 14 residues. This CDR3 reads CDSKRTSGPYEQYF. In DNA, the CDR3 is TGTGACAGCAAACGGACTAGCGGACCCTACGAGCAGTACTTC.

J is TRBJ2-7 and V is TRBV6-5; 7 positions agree with TRBD1. J was trimmed by 2 bases and V by 0 bases; bases with no gene match: 4. CDR3 length equals 15 residues. Germline CDR1 MNHEY, CDR2 SVGAGI. In DNA, the CDR3 is TGTGCCAGCAGTTACTCGGAGACAGGGACCTACGAGCAGTACTTC. This gives the protein CASSYSETGTYEQYF.

This clonotype showed up just a few times. The chain combines TRBV7-2 with TRBJ2-3; the match to TRBD1 covers 7 bases. J was trimmed by 1 base and V by 2 bases; bases with no gene match: 9. Germline CDR1 reads SGHTA; CDR2 reads FQGNSA. CDR3 length: 17 amino acids. The CDR3 region has the DNA TGTGCCAGCAGCTTATCCCAGTCAGACAGGGGCACAGATACGCAGTATTTT. Its translation: CASSLSQSDRGTDTQYF.

At least ten counts were recorded for this clonotype. The V gene is TRBV29-1, the J gene TRBJ2-7; D gene ambiguous. The CDR3 has 13 residues. Germline V lookup: CDR1 SQVTM, CDR2 ANQGSEA. V was trimmed by 5 bases and J by 3 bases, leaving 14 bases between them. The CDR3: CSVLVRSRYEQYF. CDR3 nucleotides: TGCAGCGTTCTGGTAAGGAGCCGCTACGAGCAGTACTTC.

On this clonotype: A much larger clone is a single base away; this may be a read error. This rearrangement joins TRBV4-2 to TRBJ1-5, with D unclear. CDR3 size: 14 residues. Trimming left V 4 bases short and J 3 bases short, with 10 bases between. CDR1 LGHNA and CDR2 YNFKEQ come from the germline V gene. The CDR3 here is CASSLGAANQPQHF. The CDR3 DNA follows: TGTGCCAGCAGCCTAGGTGCGGCCAATCAGCCCCAGCATTTT.

With respect to this clonotype: Just one base apart from a much larger clone, this may be a read error. The chain's CDR3 is CASSLVVIPYEQYF. CDR3 coding DNA: TGTGCCAGCAGCTTAGTAGTGATCCCCTACGAGCAGTACTTC. The chain is built from TRBV13 and TRBJ2-7; D gene unclear. Trimming took off 1 base at V and 2 bases at J, with 9 bases between the two ends. The germline CDR1 and CDR2 sequences are PRHDT and FYEKMQ (reference sequence). The CDR3 is made up of 14 amino acids.